The 25 T cell receptor beta chains reported below all come from one sample, sequenced in a study of blood T cell repertoires in COVID-19. Sequenced by immunoSEQ multiplex PCR; TCRdb stores in-frame clones only, minus some. The sample carries a few hundred thousand clones, about 85% recorded once. Material: PBMCs or T cells enriched from blood (not recorded which). The receptors were sampled from a woman in her forties or fifties who had been exposed to COVID-19.

The V gene is TRBV18, the J gene TRBJ2-6; TRBD1 aligns across 7 bases. J was trimmed by 0 bases and V by 6 bases; bases with no gene match: 5. The CDR3 is made up of 16 amino acids. CDR1 is KGHSH, CDR2 LQKENI, per germline. CDR3 nucleotides: TGTGCCAGCTCCCGGACAGGCTTCTCTGGGGCCAACGTCCTGACTTTC. Encoded protein: CASSRTGFSGANVLTF.

This chain links TRBV9 with TRBJ2-1; TRBD2 might be the D (6 bases). Trimming took 3 bases from V and 9 from J, leaving 19 bases between them. Germline CDR1 reads SGDLS; CDR2 reads YYNGEE. The CDR3 sequence is 15 residues long. The CDR3 nucleotides are TGTGCCAGCAGCGGCGGGACTCTCCGGGGTGGTGAGCAGTTCTTC. It translates to CASSGGTLRGGEQFF.

This clone has just one count. The J gene is TRBJ1-3, the V gene TRBV28; D may be TRBD1 (6 bases). With 5 bases removed from V and 2 bases from J, the gap between germline ends came to 7 bases. Germline V gives CDR1 MDHEN, CDR2 SYDVKM. This CDR3 is 13 amino acids long. In DNA form, the CDR3 reads TGTGCCAGCAGTGCAGGGGCTGGAAACACCATATATTTT. Encoded protein: CASSAGAGNTIYF.

V is TRBV10-1 and J is TRBJ1-5; D is ambiguous. The CDR3 has 18 residues. Germline V gene sequence: CDR1 WNHNN, CDR2 SYGVQD (reference sequence). The germline V and J ends were trimmed by 4 bases and 0 bases, with 19 bases remaining between them. The CDR3 loop reads CASSGVPPRRYSNQPQHF. CDR3 DNA sequence: TGCGCCAGCAGTGGCGTCCCCCCTCGCCGATATAGCAATCAGCCCCAGCATTTT.

J is TRBJ2-1 and V is TRBV19, with 9 bases lining up with TRBD2. CDR1 and CDR2 from the germline V gene are LNHDA and SQIVND (reference sequence). The CDR3 has 18 residues. V dropped 5 bases and J dropped 6; count of bases not matched to a gene: 17. The CDR3 here is CASSLLPPGSGGFNEQFF. The CDR3 region has the DNA TGTGCCAGTAGTCTCCTTCCCCCCGGGAGCGGGGGGTTCAATGAGCAGTTCTTC.

The CDR3 spells CASKVTWTYNEQFF. The CDR3, as DNA: TGTGCCAGCAAAGTGACTTGGACCTACAATGAGCAGTTCTTC. The genes are TRBV6-5 and TRBJ2-1, with D uncertain. Trimming pared 7 bases from V and 2 bases from J, leaving 12 bases between. CDR1 is MNHEY and CDR2 is SVGAGI in the germline V gene. This CDR3 has 14 amino acids.

This chain joins TRBV27 and TRBJ1-4; weak D call: TRBD1 (6 bases). Germline CDR1 reads MNHEY; CDR2 reads SMNVEV (reference sequence). V lost 2 bases and J 8 bases, leaving 9 bases between the germline ends. The CDR3 is made up of 13 amino acids. The CDR3 coding sequence is TGTGCCAGCAGTTTAATGGGGGCGGAAAAACTGTTTTTT. Translating gives CASSLMGAEKLFF.

The chain combines TRBV5-1 with TRBJ1-1, with a possible D match to TRBD1 (5 bases). Germline V gives CDR1 SGHRS, CDR2 YFSETQ. The V end was cut by 3 bases, the J end by 3 bases, with 9 bases between. CDR3 length: 13 amino acids. The CDR3 DNA follows: TGCGCCAGCAGCTCCGACAGTTACACTGAAGCTTTCTTT. Protein sequence: CASSSDSYTEAFF.

V and J are TRBV9 and TRBJ2-3; D is unresolved. V was pared by 4 bases and J by 9 bases, with 18 bases between. This CDR3 has 14 residues. In germline, CDR1 is SGDLS, CDR2 YYNGEE. The CDR3 nucleotides are TGTGCCAGCAGCTCTACCTTAACTATCCGCACGCAGTATTTT. This sequence encodes CASSSTLTIRTQYF.

This CDR3 reads CASSLPPRPPTFF. For the CDR3, the DNA is TGTGCCAGCAGCCTCCCCCCGCGCCCTCCAACTTTCTTT. The V gene is TRBV11-2, the J gene TRBJ1-1; no definite D call. Trimming took 5 bases from V and 12 from J, leaving 19 bases between them. CDR3 length: 13 residues. Per the germline V gene, CDR1 is SGHAT and CDR2 is FQNNGV.

V is TRBV7-2 and J is TRBJ2-2, with TRBD2 identical over 12 bases. This CDR3 region has 18 residues. Germline V gene lookup returns CDR1 SGHTA and CDR2 FQGNSA. The V segment lost 2 bases and the J segment 7 bases; nucleotides outside the gene matches: 11. The CDR3 DNA reads TGTGCCAGCAGCTTACTCCTAGCGGGGGGGCAGATGGACGGGGAGCTGTTTTTT. This translates into CASSLLLAGGQMDGELFF. The variable domain in full, with the rest retrieved from reference TRBV7-2 and TRBJ2-2, is GAGVSQSPSNKVTEKGKDVELRCDPISGHTALYWYRQSLGQGLEFLIYFQGNSAPDKSGLPSDRFSAERTGGSVSTLTIQRTQQEDSAVYLCASSLLLAGGQMDGELFFGEGSRLTVL.

This clone was detected a few times. The J gene is TRBJ1-6, the V gene TRBV6-6, with 9 bases matching TRBD1. The CDR3 sequence is 15 residues long. Looked up from germline, CDR1 is MNHNY and CDR2 is SVGAGI (reference sequence). V dropped 6 bases and J dropped 10; count of bases not matched to a gene: 10. Here the CDR3 reads CASRPPGQGISPLHF. The CDR3 coding sequence is TGTGCCAGCAGGCCCCCGGGACAGGGAATATCACCCCTCCACTTT.

The chain couples TRBV19 to TRBJ2-7, with D tentatively TRBD2 (5 bases). The CDR3 extends over 13 amino acids. V gave up 3 bases and J gave up 1 base, with 7 bases separating them. CDR1 and CDR2 (germline): LNHDA, SQIVND (reference sequence). CDR3 DNA: TGTGCCAGTAGTATGAGCGGATCCTACGAGCAGTACTTC. This encodes CASSMSGSYEQYF. The complete variable domain, with remaining parts taken from reference TRBV19 and TRBJ2-7, reads DGGITQSPKYLFRKEGQNVTLSCEQNLNHDAMYWYRQDPGQGLRLIYYSQIVNDFQKGDIAEGYSVSREKKESFPLTVTSAQKNPTAFYLCASSMSGSYEQYFGPGTRLTVT.

On this clone itself: The sample carries other DNA sequences with the same CDR3. The chain joins TRBV24-1 to TRBJ2-5, with TRBD2 as a possible D gene (6 bases). V lost 0 bases, J lost 3 bases, and 7 bases lay in between. CDR3 size: 14 residues. Per the germline V gene, CDR1 is KGHDR and CDR2 is SFDVKD. The CDR3 spells CATSDLGGEETQYF. CDR3 coding DNA: TGTGCCACCAGTGATTTGGGAGGGGAAGAGACCCAGTACTTC.

This chain links TRBV2 with TRBJ1-1, with D possibly matching TRBD1 (5 bases). Germline loops: CDR1 SNHLY, CDR2 FYNNEI. Deletions cut 9 bases from V and 0 bases from J, with 11 bases between. The CDR3 is 13 residues long. In DNA form, the CDR3 reads TGTGCCAGGGGGGGAGCGTTGAACACTGAAGCTTTCTTT. This translates into CARGGALNTEAFF.

The chain joins TRBV7-8 to TRBJ1-3; D uncertain. CDR1 and CDR2 (germline): SGHVS, FQNEAQ. The CDR3 contains 21 residues. V was cut by 5 bases and J by 0 bases, with 29 bases left in between. CDR3 region: CASSLRPTGWESSDSGNTIYF. The CDR3 DNA follows: TGTGCCAGCAGCCTGAGGCCGACGGGGTGGGAGAGCAGCGACTCTGGAAACACCATATATTTT.

This sequence joins TRBV4-3 and TRBJ1-1, with D uncertain. There are 11 residues in the CDR3. CDR1 and CDR2 (germline): LGHNA, YSLEER. Trimming shortened V by 3 bases and J by 8 bases, and 7 bases separated the two germline ends. CDR3 amino acids: CASSQGLEAFF. The CDR3 nucleotides read TGCGCCAGCAGCCAGGGCTTGGAAGCTTTCTTT.

This rearrangement joins TRBV7-2 to TRBJ2-5; D is ambiguous. The CDR3 has 15 amino acids. CDR1 and CDR2 (germline): SGHTA, FQGNSA. V was trimmed by 7 bases and J by 2 bases, leaving 17 bases between them. The CDR3 sequence is CASTPQLGIQETQYF. DNA of the CDR3: TGTGCCAGCACCCCCCAACTCGGTATACAAGAGACCCAGTACTTC.

The CDR3 spells CASSQTGDSYNSPLHF. The CDR3 nucleotides read TGTGCCAGCTCCCAAACAGGGGACTCCTATAATTCACCCCTCCACTTT. J is TRBJ1-6 and V is TRBV18; 7 nucleotides align to TRBD1. This CDR3 is built from 16 residues. Germline loops: CDR1 KGHSH, CDR2 LQKENI. The V and J ends lost 6 bases and 0 bases, in that order; junction bases with no gene match: 5.

The rearrangement uses TRBV24-1 and TRBJ2-1; TRBD1 matches at 7 bases. This CDR3 spans 13 amino acids. V shed 4 bases and J 7 bases; nucleotides not matched to a gene: 3. Germline V CDR1 and CDR2: KGHDR, SFDVKD. CDR3 DNA sequence: TGTGCCACCAGTGACCCGGGACAGAATGAGCAGTTCTTC. This translates into CATSDPGQNEQFF.

V gene TRBV5-1 combines with J gene TRBJ1-1, with 7 bases that match TRBD1. Trimming removed 5 bases from V and 1 base from J; junction bases left unmatched: 2. The CDR3 is made up of 13 amino acids. Germline CDR1 SGHRS, CDR2 YFSETQ. The CDR3 region has the DNA TGCGCCAGCAGAGGGGGCCAGAACACTGAAGCTTTCTTT. It specifies CASRGGQNTEAFF.

The V call is TRBV4-3, the J call TRBJ1-2; D remains unclear. Germline values: CDR1 LGHNA, CDR2 YSLEER. V was cut by 0 bases and J by 8 bases, with 16 bases left in between. This CDR3 contains 15 residues. The CDR3 loop reads CASSQDGGSMEGYTF. The DNA for the CDR3 is TGCGCCAGCAGCCAAGATGGCGGATCAATGGAGGGCTACACCTTC.

This clone was observed a single time. The gene calls are TRBV27 and TRBJ1-1; 8 bases match TRBD1. Germline V gene lookup returns CDR1 MNHEY and CDR2 SMNVEV (reference sequence). The CDR3 extends over 12 amino acids. Germline trimming cut 6 bases from V and 5 bases from J; bases unmatched to any gene: 2. The CDR3: CASRQGGTEAFF. Written as DNA, the CDR3 is TGTGCCAGCAGACAGGGGGGAACTGAAGCTTTCTTT.

Points on this clone: Additional DNA sequences in this sample encode the identical CDR3. This rearrangement joins TRBV3-1 (or the pseudogene TRBV3-2) to TRBJ1-1; D unclear. This CDR3 region has 13 residues. Germline V gives CDR1 LGHDT, CDR2 YNNKEL (reference sequence). Trimming shortened V by 1 base and J by 5 bases, and 8 bases separated the two germline ends. CDR3 residues: CASSQGRGTEAFF. The CDR3 nucleotides read TGTGCCAGCAGCCAAGGTAGAGGTACTGAAGCTTTCTTT.

The rearrangement uses TRBV7-3 and TRBJ2-2; 7 bases map to TRBD1. This CDR3 contains 15 residues. Germline CDR1 SGHTA, CDR2 FQGTGA. V lost 6 bases, J lost 2 bases, and 6 bases stayed unmatched. The CDR3 nucleotides read TGTGCCAGCAGTCCACAGGGGCGAAACACCGGGGAGCTGTTTTTT. Protein product: CASSPQGRNTGELFF.